This T cell receptor beta chain was sequenced in a study of blood T cell repertoires in COVID-19. Study-level information: Samples representing acute and convalescent COVID-19 were sourced from the United States, Italy and Spain. T cells, B-cell-depleted T cells, or PBMCs supplied cDNA or gDNA.

The CDR3 consists of 18 residues. Germline V gene sequence: CDR1 KGHSH, CDR2 LQKENI. Trimming cost V 1 base and J 0 bases; bases outside gene matches: 5. Authors' analysis steps: Quantification of nucleated cells was approximated via reference gene primer amplification. Only in-frame clones appear in the TCRdb table, and some are missing; sequencing was by immunoSEQ multiplex PCR. That table supplies the V and J calls and clone size; D and trimming were determined from the DNA. The sample yields about 47,000 clones, about 88% seen once. The receptor's source is a man in his fifties or sixties with acute or convalescent COVID-19. The sequencing sample was made of peripheral blood. The chain employs TRBV18 and TRBJ2-6; 8 bases agree with TRBD1. The CDR3: CASSPLQGVSSGANVLTF. The CDR3, as DNA: TGTGCCAGCTCACCACTACAGGGGGTGAGCTCTGGGGCCAACGTCCTGACTTTC. The full variable domain, its missing parts supplied by reference TRBV18 and TRBJ2-6, is NAGVMQNPRHLVRRRGQEARLRCSPMKGHSHVYWYRQLPEEGLKFMVYLQKENIIDESGMPKERFSAEFPKEGPSILRIQQVVRGDSAAYFCASSPLQGVSSGANVLTFGAGSRLTVL.